What follows are 4 T cell receptor beta chains derived from one specimen sequenced in a study of blood T cell repertoires in COVID-19. Assay used: immunoSEQ multiplex PCR; TCRdb lists only in-frame clones, some missing. This table holds 200,000 to 250,000 clones, roughly 84% found once. Sequenced sample: peripheral blood. Source of these receptors: a man aged 45-60 years with COVID-19, enrolled during active disease.

The rearrangement uses TRBV10-1 and TRBJ2-7, with 11 bases lining up with TRBD2. J lost 2 bases, V lost 6 bases, and 3 bases had no gene match. The CDR3 spans 14 residues. Germline loops: CDR1 WNHNN, CDR2 SYGVQD (reference sequence). CDR3 in DNA: TGCGCCAGCAGCGATAGCGGGAGGGCCTACGAGCAGTACTTC. Translated: CASSDSGRAYEQYF.

The chain links TRBV9 to TRBJ2-1; 15 bases fit TRBD2. The CDR3 is 21 residues long. Germline V gene lookup returns CDR1 SGDLS and CDR2 YYNGEE. J was trimmed by 10 bases and V by 4 bases; bases with no gene match: 24. CDR3 sequence reads: CASSTKAPGLAGGHRSKEQFF. CDR3 nucleotide sequence: TGTGCCAGCAGCACGAAGGCACCGGGACTAGCGGGGGGCCACAGGTCCAAGGAGCAGTTCTTC.

Only one count was recorded for this clone. The chain has TRBV7-8 and TRBJ2-3, with 7 bases that match TRBD1. The length of the CDR3 is 15 residues. V was clipped by 8 bases and J by 6 bases; unmatched bases: 14. Looked up from germline, CDR1 is SGHVS and CDR2 is FQNEAQ. The CDR3 DNA follows: TGTGCCAGCTCTCGGACAGGTCGGCTTTTTGATACGCAGTATTTT. Its protein is CASSRTGRLFDTQYF.

CDR3 in amino acids: CAISNGIGTDTQYF. CDR3 bases: TGTGCCATCAGCAACGGGATAGGCACAGATACGCAGTATTTT. V usage is TRBV10-3 and J usage is TRBJ2-3, with D possibly being TRBD2 (5 bases). The germline gives CDR1 ENHRY, CDR2 SYGVKD. The CDR3 runs to 14 residues. The V gene lost 6 bases and the J gene lost 1 base, with 11 bases spanning the gap.